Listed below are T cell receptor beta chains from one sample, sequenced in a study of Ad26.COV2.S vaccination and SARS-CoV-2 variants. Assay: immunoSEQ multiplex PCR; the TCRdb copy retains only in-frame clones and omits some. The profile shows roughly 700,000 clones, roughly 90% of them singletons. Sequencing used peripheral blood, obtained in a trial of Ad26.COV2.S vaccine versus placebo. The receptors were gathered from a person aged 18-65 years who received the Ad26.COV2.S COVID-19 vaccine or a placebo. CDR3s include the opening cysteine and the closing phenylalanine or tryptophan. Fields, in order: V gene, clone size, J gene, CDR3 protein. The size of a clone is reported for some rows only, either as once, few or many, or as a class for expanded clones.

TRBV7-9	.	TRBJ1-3	CASSSGLSGNTIYF
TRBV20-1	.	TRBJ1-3	CSASSGGSAGNTIYF
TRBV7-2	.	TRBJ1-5	CASSPRTGGNQPQHF
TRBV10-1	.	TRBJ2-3	CASSEYEFPDTQYF
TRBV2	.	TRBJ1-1	CASTGGVMNTEAFF
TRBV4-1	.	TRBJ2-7	CASSPGRGAYEQYF
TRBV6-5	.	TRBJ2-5	CATGRAQETQYF
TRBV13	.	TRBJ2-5	CASSTRTGGTETQYF
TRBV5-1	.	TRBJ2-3	CASSYRTGITDTQYF
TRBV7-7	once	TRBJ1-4	CASSLDTWSKLFF
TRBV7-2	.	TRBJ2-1	CASSPGLAGEVLHEQFF
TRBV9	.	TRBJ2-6	CASSVRQLSGANVLTF
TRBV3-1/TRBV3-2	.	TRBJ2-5	CASSQVYAGRKTQYF
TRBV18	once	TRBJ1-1	CASSANLLNEPEAFF
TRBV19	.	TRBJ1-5	CASSMMGQQYSNQPQHF
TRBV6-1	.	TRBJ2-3	CASSEVMGLRNTQYF
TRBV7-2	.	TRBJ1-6	CASSFVEGPLMNSPLHF
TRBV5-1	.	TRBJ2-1	CASRWDSWGSGSYNEQFF
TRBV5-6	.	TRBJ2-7	CASSPSGSEQYF
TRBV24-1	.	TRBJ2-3	CATTWGDTQYF
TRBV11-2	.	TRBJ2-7	CASSRGARSYEQYF
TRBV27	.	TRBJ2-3	CASSFSGTADTQYF
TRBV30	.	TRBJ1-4	CAWSGGLRINEKLFF
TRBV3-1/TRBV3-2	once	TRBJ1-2	CASSHQGWGNYGYTF
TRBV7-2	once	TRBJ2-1	CASSLDRGLHNEQFF
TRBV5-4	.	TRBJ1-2	CASSLVGWGVDGGYTF
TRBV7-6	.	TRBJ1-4	CASSSRGDTNEKLFF
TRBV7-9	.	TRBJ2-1	CASSATSGTSYNEQFF
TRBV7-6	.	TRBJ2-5	CASSFSLAGTQETQYF
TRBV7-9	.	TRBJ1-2	CASSLSFQLNYGYTF
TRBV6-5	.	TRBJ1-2	CASSPGTGGHGGYTF
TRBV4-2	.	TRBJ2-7	CASSQERVAYEQYF
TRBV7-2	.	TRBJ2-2	CASSLVSPGAAGELFF
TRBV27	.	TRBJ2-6	CASSLASGANVLTF
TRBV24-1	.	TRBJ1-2	CATSDPLWGPGYTF
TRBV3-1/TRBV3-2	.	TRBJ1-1	CASSQDVGVPTEAFF
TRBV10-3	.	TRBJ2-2	CAISESRSGSITGELFF
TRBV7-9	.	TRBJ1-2	CASSRRQDYGYTF
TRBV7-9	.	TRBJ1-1	CASSEQGVATEAFF
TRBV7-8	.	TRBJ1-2	CASGALGGPRLGSNYGYTF
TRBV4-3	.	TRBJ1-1	CASSVLGYTEAFF
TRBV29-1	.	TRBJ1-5	CSAGTSNQPQHF
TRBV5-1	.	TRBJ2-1	CASSLAGLAGNEQFF
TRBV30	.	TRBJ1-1	CAWSVGIGNTEAFF